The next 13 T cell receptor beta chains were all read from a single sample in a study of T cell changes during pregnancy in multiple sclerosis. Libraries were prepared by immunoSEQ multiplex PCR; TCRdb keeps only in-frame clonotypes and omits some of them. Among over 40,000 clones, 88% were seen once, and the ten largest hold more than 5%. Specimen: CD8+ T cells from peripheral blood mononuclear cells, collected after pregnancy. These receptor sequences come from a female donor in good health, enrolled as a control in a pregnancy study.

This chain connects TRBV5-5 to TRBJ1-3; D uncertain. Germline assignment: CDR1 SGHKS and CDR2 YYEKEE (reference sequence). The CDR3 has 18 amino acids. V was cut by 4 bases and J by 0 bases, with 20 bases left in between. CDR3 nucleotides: TGTGCCAGCAGCCCCATCCCCCAGAATCCAAGCTCTGGAAACACCATATATTTT. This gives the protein CASSPIPQNPSSGNTIYF.

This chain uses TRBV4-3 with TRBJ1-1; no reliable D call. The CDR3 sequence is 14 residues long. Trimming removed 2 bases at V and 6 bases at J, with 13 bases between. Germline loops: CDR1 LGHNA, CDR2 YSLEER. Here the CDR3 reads CASSQLGLGSEAFF. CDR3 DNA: TGCGCCAGCAGCCAACTGGGCCTTGGGTCTGAAGCTTTCTTT.

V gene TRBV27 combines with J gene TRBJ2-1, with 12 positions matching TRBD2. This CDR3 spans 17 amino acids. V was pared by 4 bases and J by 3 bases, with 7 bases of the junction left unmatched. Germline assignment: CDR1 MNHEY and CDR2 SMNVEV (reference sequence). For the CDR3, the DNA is TGTGCCAGCAGTTCCGGACTAGCGGGGCGACACTACAATGAGCAGTTCTTC. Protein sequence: CASSSGLAGRHYNEQFF.

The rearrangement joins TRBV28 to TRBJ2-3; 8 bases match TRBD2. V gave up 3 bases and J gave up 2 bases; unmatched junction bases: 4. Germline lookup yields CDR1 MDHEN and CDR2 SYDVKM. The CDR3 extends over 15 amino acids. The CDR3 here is CASSFTGGDTDTQYF. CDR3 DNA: TGTGCCAGCAGTTTTACGGGGGGGGACACAGATACGCAGTATTTT.

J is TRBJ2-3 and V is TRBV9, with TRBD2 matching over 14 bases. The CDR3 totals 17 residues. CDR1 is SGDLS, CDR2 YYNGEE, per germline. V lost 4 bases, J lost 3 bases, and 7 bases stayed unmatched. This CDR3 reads CASSYGLAGGPTDTQYF. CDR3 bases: TGTGCCAGCAGCTACGGACTAGCGGGGGGTCCTACAGATACGCAGTATTTT.

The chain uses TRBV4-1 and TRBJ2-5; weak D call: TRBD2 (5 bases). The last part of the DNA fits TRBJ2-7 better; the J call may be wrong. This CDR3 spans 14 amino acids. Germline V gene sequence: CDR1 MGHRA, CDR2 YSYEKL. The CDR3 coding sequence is TGCGCCAGCAGCCAAGGGCTAGCCCTCTACGAGCAGTACTTC. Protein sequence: CASSQGLALYEQYF.

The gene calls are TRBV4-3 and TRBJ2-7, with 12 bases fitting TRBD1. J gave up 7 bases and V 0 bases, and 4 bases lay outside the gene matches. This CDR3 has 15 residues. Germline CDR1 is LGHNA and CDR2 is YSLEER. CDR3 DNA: TGCGCCAGCAGCCAAGAGGGGACAGGGGGCTTTGAGCAGTACTTC. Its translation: CASSQEGTGGFEQYF.

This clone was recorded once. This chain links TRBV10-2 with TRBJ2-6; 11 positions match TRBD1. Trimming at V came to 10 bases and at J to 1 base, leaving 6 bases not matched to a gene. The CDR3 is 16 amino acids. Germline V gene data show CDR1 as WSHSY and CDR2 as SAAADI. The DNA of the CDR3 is TGCGCCACCTCCGGGACAGGGGGGTCTGGGGCCAACGTCCTGACTTTC. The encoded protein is CATSGTGGSGANVLTF.

DNA of the CDR3: TGTGCCAGTAGTATCTCACATGGCAGGGGACCTGAAGCTTTCTTT. Protein sequence: CASSISHGRGPEAFF. The rearrangement uses TRBV19 and TRBJ1-1, with TRBD1 as a possible D gene (6 bases). This CDR3 region has 15 residues. The germline gives CDR1 LNHDA, CDR2 SQIVND (reference sequence). Trimming pared 3 bases from V and 6 bases from J, leaving 17 bases between.

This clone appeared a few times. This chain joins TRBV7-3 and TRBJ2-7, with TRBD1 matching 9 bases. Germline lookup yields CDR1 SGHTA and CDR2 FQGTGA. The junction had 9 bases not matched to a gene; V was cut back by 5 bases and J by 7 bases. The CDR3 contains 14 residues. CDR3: CASSPGTGSREQYF. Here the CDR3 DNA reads TGTGCCAGCAGCCCGGGGACAGGGTCGCGTGAGCAGTACTTC.

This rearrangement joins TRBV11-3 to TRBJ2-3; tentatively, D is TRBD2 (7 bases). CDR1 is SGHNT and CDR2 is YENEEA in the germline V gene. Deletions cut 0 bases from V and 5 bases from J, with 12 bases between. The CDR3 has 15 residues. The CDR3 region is CASSLEGGAGDTQYF. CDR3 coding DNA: TGTGCCAGCAGCTTAGAGGGGGGGGCCGGAGATACGCAGTATTTT.

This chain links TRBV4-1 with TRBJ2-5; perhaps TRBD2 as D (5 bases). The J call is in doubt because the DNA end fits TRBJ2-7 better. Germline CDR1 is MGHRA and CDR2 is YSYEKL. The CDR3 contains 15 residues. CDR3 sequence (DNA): TGCGCCAGCAGCCAAGATCTAAGTCCGGGGTACGAGCAGTACTTC. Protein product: CASSQDLSPGYEQYF.

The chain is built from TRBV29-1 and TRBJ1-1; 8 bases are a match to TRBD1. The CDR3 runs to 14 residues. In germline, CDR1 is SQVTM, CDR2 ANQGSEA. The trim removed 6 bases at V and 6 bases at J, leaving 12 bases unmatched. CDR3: CSVAGEDRVSEAFF. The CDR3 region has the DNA TGCAGCGTCGCCGGGGAGGACAGGGTATCTGAAGCTTTCTTT.